The 3 T cell receptor beta chains reported below all come from one sample, sequenced in a study of control samples from healthy donors and cancer patients. TCRdb's table, derived via immunoSEQ multiplex PCR, lists solely in-frame clones and lacks some. The repertoire has some 130,000 clones, around nine tenths of them found once; the top ten carry 2.5% to 3%. Sequenced input: blood. The receptor source for this set is a middle-aged man in good health.

J is TRBJ2-3 and V is TRBV27; D unclear. The CDR3 covers 14 residues. V lost 0 bases to trimming and J lost 2 bases, with 6 bases between them. Germline V gene lookup returns CDR1 MNHEY and CDR2 SMNVEV (reference sequence). CDR3 in DNA: TGTGCCAGCAGTTTATCGACTTTCACAGATACGCAGTATTTT. Its protein is CASSLSTFTDTQYF.

This clone was detected only a few times. The V call is TRBV10-2, the J call TRBJ1-6; D unresolved. Germline CDR1 is WSHSY and CDR2 is SAAADI. V was cut by 7 bases and J by 6 bases, with 7 bases left in between. The CDR3 has 12 amino acids. The CDR3 DNA follows: TGCGCCAGCAAGCCAAGTAATTCACCCCTCCACTTT. It codes for CASKPSNSPLHF.

This chain joins TRBV19 and TRBJ1-5; TRBD1 might be the D (6 bases). Germline V gene data show CDR1 as LNHDA and CDR2 as SQIVND (reference sequence). V was shortened by 9 bases and J by 2 bases, with 11 bases between the two germline ends. This CDR3 has 13 amino acids. The CDR3 region has the DNA TGTGCCAGCGCAGGGGAGCGCAATCAGCCCCAGCATTTT. The encoded protein is CASAGERNQPQHF.